The 14 T cell receptor beta chains below come from one sample, sequenced in a study of blood T cell repertoires in COVID-19. Some clones are missing from TCRdb's copy, which holds only in-frame ones; the method was immunoSEQ multiplex PCR. The sample comprises 120,000 or so clones, 55% to 70% of which are singletons, and 2% to 2.5% rests with the top ten. Sequencing input: peripheral blood. These receptors all come from a woman in her 70s with acute or convalescent COVID-19.

This clone was seen repeatedly, ten times or more. The J gene is TRBJ2-2, the V gene TRBV7-6, with TRBD2 matching over 9 bases. There are 15 residues in the CDR3. The germline CDR1 and CDR2 sequences are SGHVS and FNYEAQ. Unmatched junction bases numbered 8, after V lost 5 bases and J lost 7 bases. The CDR3 coding sequence is TGTGCCAGCAGCCCTACTAGCGGGCGTAACGGGGAGCTGTTTTTT. Its protein is CASSPTSGRNGELFF.

The chain uses TRBV7-8 and TRBJ2-3; 7 bases match TRBD2. The CDR3 is made up of 14 amino acids. Germline V CDR1 and CDR2: SGHVS, FQNEAQ. V shed 4 bases, J shed 5 bases, and the junction held 6 bases outside the gene matches. Here the CDR3 DNA reads TGTGCCAGCAGCTCTAGCGGCCCACGAGATACGCAGTATTTT. Protein sequence: CASSSSGPRDTQYF.

J is TRBJ2-3 and V is TRBV18, with no clear D. Germline CDR1 reads KGHSH; CDR2 reads LQKENI. The CDR3 has 13 residues. V lost 3 bases and J lost 5, with 9 bases in between. CDR3 nucleotide sequence: TGTGCCAGCTCACCTGTAGAAATAGATACGCAGTATTTT. Translation gives CASSPVEIDTQYF.

The chain joins TRBV30 to TRBJ1-6, with D maybe TRBD1 (5 bases). Looked up from germline, CDR1 is GTSNPN and CDR2 is SVGIG (reference sequence). Deletions cut 4 bases from V and 6 bases from J, with 10 bases between. This CDR3 contains 13 residues. DNA for the CDR3: TGTGCCTGGACGGGGGAGTCTAATTCACCCCTCCACTTT. It encodes CAWTGESNSPLHF.

This chain links TRBV27 with TRBJ1-1; maybe TRBD1 (6 bases). The germline CDR1 and CDR2 sequences are MNHEY and SMNVEV (reference sequence). Trimming left V 5 bases short and J 8 bases short, with 15 bases between. The CDR3 has 13 amino acids. DNA for the CDR3: TGTGCCAGCAGTCCTGAAATCACAGGGGAAGCTTTCTTT. Encoded protein: CASSPEITGEAFF.

The chain is built from TRBV5-6 and TRBJ2-7, with 8 bases identical to TRBD1. The ends lost 0 bases at V and 7 bases at J; junction bases unmatched: 12. Germline-derived CDR1 and CDR2 are SGHDT and YYEEEE. This CDR3 spans 16 amino acids. The CDR3, as DNA: TGTGCCAGCAGCTTGGCGCGCGAGGACAGGGTGGGGGAGCAGTACTTC. This sequence encodes CASSLAREDRVGEQYF. The variable domain in full, completed from reference TRBV5-6 and TRBJ2-7, reads DAGVTQSPTHLIKTRGQQVTLRCSPKSGHDTVSWYQQALGQGPQFIFQYYEEEERQRGNFPDRFSGHQFPNYSSELNVNALLLGDSALYLCASSLAREDRVGEQYFGPGTRLTVT.

This chain links TRBV7-9 with TRBJ2-3, with D uncertain. The CDR3 is 15 residues long. The V end was cut by 7 bases, the J end by 1 base, with 15 bases between. Per germline, CDR1 SEHNR and CDR2 FQNEAQ (reference sequence). The CDR3 is CASTPPSAGTDTQYF. The CDR3 region has the DNA TGTGCCAGCACACCCCCCAGCGCCGGCACAGATACGCAGTATTTT.

This clone was counted only a few times. The genes are TRBV6-5 and TRBJ1-1, with D possibly matching TRBD1 (5 bases). CDR1 and CDR2 (germline): MNHEY, SVGAGI. This CDR3 has 13 amino acids. Between the trimmed V and J ends, which lost 7 bases and 0 bases, there was a span of 9 bases. CDR3 DNA: TGTGCCAGCATGAGACAGATGAACACTGAAGCTTTCTTT. Encoded protein: CASMRQMNTEAFF.

The chain carries TRBV6-5 and TRBJ1-5, with D uncertain. The CDR3 loop spans 13 amino acids. Trimming cost V 0 bases and J 9 bases, with 9 bases left between them. Germline assignment: CDR1 MNHEY and CDR2 SVGAGI. The DNA for the CDR3 is TGTGCCAGCAGTTACTCGAGGGATTCGCCCCAGCATTTT. This gives the protein CASSYSRDSPQHF.

A remark on this clone: The junction differs from germline at one of its ends, possibly a read error. This chain uses TRBV7-7 with TRBJ2-7; D gene ambiguous. CDR3 length: 13 residues. The V gene's germline CDR1 is SSHAT and CDR2 FNYEAQ (reference sequence). The CDR3 region has the DNA TGTGCTAGCAGCCCCCGGTCGGGTGACGAGCAGTACTTC. It yields the protein CASSPRSGDEQYF.

This clone appeared once. This rearrangement joins TRBV2 to TRBJ2-7; tentatively, D is TRBD1 (5 bases). Germline CDR1 and CDR2: SNHLY and FYNNEI. V was shortened by 6 bases and J by 4 bases, with 7 bases between the two germline ends. The CDR3 contains 11 residues. The CDR3 DNA is TGTGCCAGCAGGACAGATTACGAGCAGTACTTC. Translation gives CASRTDYEQYF.

This clone has more than one count but fewer than ten. The chain combines TRBV10-3 with TRBJ2-7; perhaps TRBD1 as D (6 bases). Per the germline V gene, CDR1 is ENHRY and CDR2 is SYGVKD. Trimming took 5 bases from V and 3 from J, leaving 8 bases between them. The CDR3 contains 12 residues. Here the CDR3 reads CAISQDSYEQYF. Written as DNA, the CDR3 is TGTGCCATCAGTCAGGACAGCTACGAGCAGTACTTC.

This clone was seen just once. CDR3 sequence (DNA): TGTGCCAGCAGACAGGGGGCAGGAGAGACCCAGTACTTC. It translates to CASRQGAGETQYF. V usage is TRBV2 and J usage is TRBJ2-5; TRBD1 agrees at 9 bases. CDR3 size: 13 residues. V was clipped by 6 bases and J by 4 bases; unmatched bases: 3. Germline values: CDR1 SNHLY, CDR2 FYNNEI.

The rearrangement links TRBV5-1 to TRBJ1-3; tentative D call: TRBD1 (5 bases). This CDR3 region has 15 residues. CDR1 is SGHRS and CDR2 is YFSETQ in the germline V gene. Trimming shortened V by 1 base and J by 0 bases, and 8 bases separated the two germline ends. This CDR3 is CASSLWGDSGNTIYF. DNA of the CDR3: TGCGCCAGCAGCTTGTGGGGGGACTCTGGAAACACCATATATTTT. Full variable domain (outside the CDR3, taken from reference TRBV5-1 and TRBJ1-3): KAGVTQTPRYLIKTRGQQVTLSCSPISGHRSVSWYQQTPGQGLQFLFEYFSETQRNKGNFPGRFSGRQFSNSRSEMNVSTLELGDSALYLCASSLWGDSGNTIYFGEGSWLTVV.